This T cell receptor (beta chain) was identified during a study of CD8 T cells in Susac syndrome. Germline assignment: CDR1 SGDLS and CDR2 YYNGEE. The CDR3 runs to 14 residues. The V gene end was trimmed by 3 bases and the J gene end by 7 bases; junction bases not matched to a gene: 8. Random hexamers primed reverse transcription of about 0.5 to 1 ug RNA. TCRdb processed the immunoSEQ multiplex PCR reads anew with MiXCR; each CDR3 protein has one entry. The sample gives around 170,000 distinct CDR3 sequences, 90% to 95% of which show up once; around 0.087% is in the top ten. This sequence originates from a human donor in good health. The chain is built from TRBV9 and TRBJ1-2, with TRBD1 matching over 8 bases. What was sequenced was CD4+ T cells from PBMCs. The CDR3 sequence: CASSALDREIGYTF. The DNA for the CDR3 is TGTGCCAGCAGCGCCCTGGACAGGGAAATTGGCTACACCTTC.